Each of the 13 T cell receptor beta chains below was sequenced from the same sample in a study of CD8 T cells in ankylosing spondylitis (dated by TCRdb to 2016 to 2017). General study outcomes and caveats: A TCR beta motif made up of 7 to 9 highly homologous amino acid variants appeared to be characteristic of blood from ankylosing spondylitis patients.

Antigens for these TCRs are unknown. Library method: 5' RACE. Sequenced using an Illumina HiSeq 2500. Using fastp trimming at Q25 and MiXCR clonotype assembly, TCRdb reanalyzed the public sequencing data and kept in-frame beta chains. Records with the same CDR3 protein are collapsed into one entry carrying the most frequent genes and DNA. The sample includes about 540,000 distinct CDR3 sequences, with approximately 11% observed a single time. Under 7.5% of the sample belongs to the ten largest clones. What was sequenced was blood, either unsorted or a sorted T cell fraction (not recorded which). The receptors stem from a male donor with ankylosing spondylitis.

The sample holds many counts of this clonotype. This chain connects TRBV12-3 or TRBV12-4 to TRBJ2-2; D is ambiguous. V was trimmed by 3 bases and J by 0 bases, leaving 11 bases between them. The CDR3 consists of 16 residues. CDR3 loop: CASSFGTPANTGELFF. CDR3 bases: TGTGCCAGCAGTTTTGGCACACCAGCGAACACCGGGGAGCTGTTTTTT.

The chain carries TRBV3-1 and TRBJ2-5, with 10 bases lining up with TRBD2. Germline V gene data show CDR1 as LGHDT and CDR2 as YNNKEL (reference sequence). The CDR3 is 17 amino acids. V was clipped by 4 bases and J by 0 bases; unmatched bases: 8. Here the CDR3 reads CASSPSSGRRDQETQYF. For the CDR3, the DNA is TGTGCCAGCAGCCCCTCTAGCGGGAGAAGGGACCAAGAGACCCAGTACTTC.

This clonotype was found a few times. The V and J genes are TRBV6-5 and TRBJ2-7; 7 nucleotides align to TRBD1. The germline V gene encodes CDR1 MNHEY and CDR2 SVGAGI. After removal of 5 bases from V and 6 bases from J, the junction contained 4 bases not matched to a gene. The CDR3 runs to 12 residues. CDR3 loop: CASSTRQGEQYV. CDR3 nucleotide sequence: TGTGCCAGCAGTACGAGACAGGGCGAGCAGTACGTC.

In this sample, this clonotype turned up many times. This chain's CDR3 is CASSPADSSYGYTF. The CDR3 coding sequence is TGTGCCAGCAGTCCCGCGGACAGCTCCTATGGCTACACCTTC. This chain joins TRBV12-3 or TRBV12-4 and TRBJ1-2; D is possibly TRBD1 (6 bases). The germline V and J ends were trimmed by 5 bases and 4 bases, with 14 bases remaining between them. CDR3 length: 14 amino acids.

CDR3 region: CASSSGLAGGTQYF. For the CDR3, the DNA is TGTGCCAGCAGCTCCGGACTAGCGGGAGGTACGCAGTATTTT. The rearrangement joins TRBV7-9 to TRBJ2-3; 14 nucleotides align to TRBD2. V lost 4 bases and J lost 8; bases outside the gene matches: 2. The CDR3 runs 14 residues. Germline V lookup: CDR1 SEHNR, CDR2 FQNEAQ (reference sequence).

Ten or more counts support this clonotype. The V and J genes are TRBV12-3 or TRBV12-4 and TRBJ2-1; tentatively, D is TRBD2 (5 bases). This CDR3 is built from 13 residues. The V end lost 3 bases, the J end lost 7 bases, and 10 bases lay between the germline ends. The CDR3 loop is CASSFKRDNEQFF. The CDR3 coding sequence is TGTGCCAGCAGTTTTAAGAGGGATAATGAGCAGTTCTTC.

The V gene is TRBV10-3, the J gene TRBJ2-7, with D perhaps TRBD1 (6 bases). Germline lookup yields CDR1 ENHRY and CDR2 SYGVKD. Trimming left V 2 bases short and J 0 bases short, with 14 bases between. The CDR3 is 16 amino acids. The CDR3 protein is CAISEPDRTSSYEQYF. The CDR3 DNA follows: TGTGCCATCAGTGAGCCCGACAGGACCAGCTCCTACGAGCAGTACTTC.

This clonotype was detected a few times. V is TRBV24-1 and J is TRBJ2-4; D is unclear. This CDR3 is built from 15 residues. Looked up from germline, CDR1 is KGHDR and CDR2 is SFDVKD. Trimming left V 3 bases short and J 3 bases short, with 11 bases between. CDR3 DNA sequence: TGTGCCACCAGTGATGGTGGGAAGGGCAAAAACATTCAGTACTTC. Translation gives CATSDGGKGKNIQYF.

This clonotype was detected ten times or more. The rearrangement joins TRBV25-1 to TRBJ2-7; TRBD2 agrees at 9 bases. Germline values: CDR1 MGHDK, CDR2 SYGVNS. There are 14 residues in the CDR3. V shed 2 bases, J shed 6 bases, and the junction held 5 bases outside the gene matches. The CDR3 DNA follows: TGTGCCAGCAGTGAACTAGCGGGAAATTTCGAGCAGTACTTC. This sequence encodes CASSELAGNFEQYF.

The V gene is TRBV5-6, the J gene TRBJ2-5; no firm D call. The CDR3 consists of 13 residues. Germline values: CDR1 SGHDT, CDR2 YYEEEE. V lost 8 bases, J lost 5 bases, and 16 bases lay in between. This CDR3 is CASTLSPRETQYF. The DNA of the CDR3 is TGTGCCAGTACTCTGAGTCCTAGGGAGACCCAGTACTTC.

This chain uses TRBV7-9 with TRBJ1-5; the D is unclear. The CDR3 contains 13 residues. CDR1 is SEHNR and CDR2 is FQNEAQ in the germline V gene (reference sequence). Trimming removed 1 base at V and 11 bases at J, with 12 bases between. DNA of the CDR3: TGTGCCAGCAGCTTAGGCGAGAGTGTGTCCCAGCATTTT. Its translation is CASSLGESVSQHF.

The J gene is TRBJ2-7, the V gene TRBV11-2, with D tentatively TRBD2 (6 bases). This CDR3 is built from 15 residues. V lost 4 bases and J lost 4, with 17 bases in between. Germline V lookup: CDR1 SGHAT, CDR2 FQNNGV. CDR3 DNA: TGTGCCAGCAGCTACCAACGGGACCTAGCGTACGAGCAGTACTTC. Amino acid sequence: CASSYQRDLAYEQYF.

This clonotype was counted between two and nine times. The genes are TRBV20-1 and TRBJ2-1, with TRBD2 matching over 12 bases. The V gene's germline CDR1 is DFQATT and CDR2 SNEGSKA (reference sequence). J lost 7 bases, V lost 8 bases, and 6 bases had no gene match. The length of the CDR3 is 13 residues. CDR3 bases: TGCAGTAATCTAGCGGGAGGGCGAAATGAGCAGTTCTTC. Translation gives CSNLAGGRNEQFF.